This section outlines one T cell receptor beta chain sequence together with its context. These data come from a study of blood T cell repertoires in COVID-19. As for the study in general: COVID-19 samples, acute and convalescent, were from the United States, Italy and Spain. Sources were T cells, B-cell-depleted T cells, or PBMCs; the material itself was cDNA or gDNA.

In the study's own analysis: By means of reference gene primer amplification, nucleated cell counts were estimated. The assay was immunoSEQ multiplex PCR, and TCRdb's table has in-frame clones only and misses some. D and trimming were read from the DNA, whereas the V and J calls and clone size are those reported in that table. This sample carries 120,000 or so clones, around 90% of them seen once, and the ten largest clones take 1.5%. V was pared by 7 bases and J by 4 bases, with 26 bases between. The CDR3 is 18 residues long. Germline CDR1 reads MDHEN; CDR2 reads SYDVKM. This sequence was found in a human donor in a cohort sampled during active COVID-19. The chain is built from TRBV28 and TRBJ1-5; TRBD1 might be the D (6 bases). Input material: peripheral blood. Written as DNA, the CDR3 is TGTGCCAGCACCCCTCCCGCGGGGGCAGTCCCAAAAAATCAGCCCCAGCATTTT. Protein sequence: CASTPPAGAVPKNQPQHF.